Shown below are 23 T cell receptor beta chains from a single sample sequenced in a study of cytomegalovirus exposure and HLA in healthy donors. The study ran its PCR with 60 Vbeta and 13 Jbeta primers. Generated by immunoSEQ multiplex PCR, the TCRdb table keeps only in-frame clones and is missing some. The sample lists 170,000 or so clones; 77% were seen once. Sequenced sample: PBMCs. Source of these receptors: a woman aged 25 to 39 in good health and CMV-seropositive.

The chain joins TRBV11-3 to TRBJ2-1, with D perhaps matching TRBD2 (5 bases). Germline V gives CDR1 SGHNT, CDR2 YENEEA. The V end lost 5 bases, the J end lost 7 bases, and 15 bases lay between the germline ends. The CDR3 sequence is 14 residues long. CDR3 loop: CASSRGLGWNEQFF. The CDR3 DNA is TGTGCCAGCAGCAGAGGGTTGGGGTGGAATGAGCAGTTCTTC.

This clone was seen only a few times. The CDR3 protein is CAIKGAFSTDTQYF. The CDR3 DNA reads as TGTGCCATCAAGGGGGCGTTTAGCACAGATACGCAGTATTTT. The chain has TRBV10-3 and TRBJ2-3; 7 nucleotides align to TRBD1. The CDR3 spans 14 residues. Trimming took 7 bases from V and 0 from J; bases not matched to a gene: 4. Germline lookup yields CDR1 ENHRY and CDR2 SYGVKD.

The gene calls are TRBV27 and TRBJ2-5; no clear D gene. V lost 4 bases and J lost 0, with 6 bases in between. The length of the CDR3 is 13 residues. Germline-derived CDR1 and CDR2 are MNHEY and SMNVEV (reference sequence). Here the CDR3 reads CASSSMYQETQYF. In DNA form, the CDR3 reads TGTGCCAGCAGTTCCATGTACCAAGAGACCCAGTACTTC.

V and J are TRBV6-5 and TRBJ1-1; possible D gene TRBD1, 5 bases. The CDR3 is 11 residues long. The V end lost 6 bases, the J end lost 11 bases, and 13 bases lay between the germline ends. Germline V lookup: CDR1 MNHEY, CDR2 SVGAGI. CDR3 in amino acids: CASRTSGEAFF. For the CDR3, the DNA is TGTGCCAGCAGGACCTCGGGGGAGGCTTTCTTT.

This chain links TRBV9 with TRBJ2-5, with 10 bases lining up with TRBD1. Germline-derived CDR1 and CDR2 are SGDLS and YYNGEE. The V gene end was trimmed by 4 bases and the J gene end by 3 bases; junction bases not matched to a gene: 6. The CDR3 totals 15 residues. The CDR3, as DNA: TGTGCCAGCAGCCCTCCGGGACAGGGGAAAGAGACCCAGTACTTC. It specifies CASSPPGQGKETQYF. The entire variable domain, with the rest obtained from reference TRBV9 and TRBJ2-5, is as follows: DSGVTQTPKHLITATGQRVTLRCSPRSGDLSVYWYQQSLDQGLQFLIQYYNGEERAKGNILERFSAQQFPDLHSELNLSSLELGDSALYFCASSPPGQGKETQYFGPGTRLLVL.

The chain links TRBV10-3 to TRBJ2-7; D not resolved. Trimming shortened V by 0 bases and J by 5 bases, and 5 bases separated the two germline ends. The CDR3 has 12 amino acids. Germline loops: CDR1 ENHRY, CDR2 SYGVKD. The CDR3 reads CAISESSNEQYF. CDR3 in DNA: TGTGCCATCAGTGAGTCGTCTAACGAGCAGTACTTC.

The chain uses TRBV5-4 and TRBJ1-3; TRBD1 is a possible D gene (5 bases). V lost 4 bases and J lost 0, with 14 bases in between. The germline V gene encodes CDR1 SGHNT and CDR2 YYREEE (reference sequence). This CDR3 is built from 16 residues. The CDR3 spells CASSSETVISGNTIYF. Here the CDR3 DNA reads TGTGCCAGCAGCAGCGAGACAGTTATCTCTGGAAACACCATATATTTT.

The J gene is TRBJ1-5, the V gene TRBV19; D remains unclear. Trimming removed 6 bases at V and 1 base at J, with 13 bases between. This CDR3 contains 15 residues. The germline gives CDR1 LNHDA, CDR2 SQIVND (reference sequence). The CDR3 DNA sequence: TGTGCCAGTAGGGATATCGGGGTAAGCAATCAGCCCCAGCATTTT. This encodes CASRDIGVSNQPQHF.

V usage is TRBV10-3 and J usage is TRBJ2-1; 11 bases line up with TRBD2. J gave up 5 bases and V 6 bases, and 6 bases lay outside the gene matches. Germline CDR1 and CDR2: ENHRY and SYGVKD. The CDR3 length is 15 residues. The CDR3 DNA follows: TGTGCCATCAGGACCGGGACTAGCGGCCACAATGAGCAGTTCTTC. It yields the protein CAIRTGTSGHNEQFF.

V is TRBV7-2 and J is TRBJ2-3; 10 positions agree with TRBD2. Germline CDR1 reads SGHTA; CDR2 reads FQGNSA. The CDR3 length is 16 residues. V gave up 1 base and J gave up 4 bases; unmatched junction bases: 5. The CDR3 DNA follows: TGTGCCAGCAGCTTAGTAGCGGGAGGTTCGGCAGATACGCAGTATTTT. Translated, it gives CASSLVAGGSADTQYF.

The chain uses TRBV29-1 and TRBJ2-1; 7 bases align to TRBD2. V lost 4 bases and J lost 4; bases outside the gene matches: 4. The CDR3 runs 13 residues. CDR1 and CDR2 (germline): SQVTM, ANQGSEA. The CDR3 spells CSVGRESYNEQFF. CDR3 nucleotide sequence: TGCAGCGTTGGGCGGGAGTCTTACAATGAGCAGTTCTTC.

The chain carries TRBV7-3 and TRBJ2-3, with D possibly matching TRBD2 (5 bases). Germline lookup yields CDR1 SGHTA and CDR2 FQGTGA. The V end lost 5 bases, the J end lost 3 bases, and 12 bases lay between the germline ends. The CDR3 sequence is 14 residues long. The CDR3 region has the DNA TGTGCCAGCAGCCGCCGGGAAGGGACAGATACGCAGTATTTT. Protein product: CASSRREGTDTQYF.

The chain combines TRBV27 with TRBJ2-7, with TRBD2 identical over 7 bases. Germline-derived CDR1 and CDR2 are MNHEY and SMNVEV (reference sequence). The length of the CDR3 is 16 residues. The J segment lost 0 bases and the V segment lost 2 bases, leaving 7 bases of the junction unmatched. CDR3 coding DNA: TGTGCCAGCAGTTTAGCTTCGGGCGGGAGCTCCTACGAGCAGTACTTC. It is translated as CASSLASGGSSYEQYF.

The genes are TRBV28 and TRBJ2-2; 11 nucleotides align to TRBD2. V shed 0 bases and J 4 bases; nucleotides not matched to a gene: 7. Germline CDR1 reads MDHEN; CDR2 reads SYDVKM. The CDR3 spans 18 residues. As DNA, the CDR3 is TGTGCCAGCAGTTTATGGACGCTAGCGGGAGGAGGCACCGGGGAGCTGTTTTTT. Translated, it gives CASSLWTLAGGGTGELFF.

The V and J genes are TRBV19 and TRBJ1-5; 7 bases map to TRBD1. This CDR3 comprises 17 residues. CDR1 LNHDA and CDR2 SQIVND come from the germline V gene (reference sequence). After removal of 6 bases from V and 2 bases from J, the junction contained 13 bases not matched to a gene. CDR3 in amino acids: CASRAQRQGDGNQPQHF. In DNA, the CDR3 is TGTGCCAGTAGGGCTCAGCGACAGGGAGATGGCAATCAGCCCCAGCATTTT.

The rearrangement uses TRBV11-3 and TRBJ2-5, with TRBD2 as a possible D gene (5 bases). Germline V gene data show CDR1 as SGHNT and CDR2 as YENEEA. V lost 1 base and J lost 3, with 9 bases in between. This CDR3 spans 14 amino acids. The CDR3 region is CASSLGGMEETQYF. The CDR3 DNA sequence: TGTGCCAGCAGCTTAGGAGGGATGGAAGAGACCCAGTACTTC. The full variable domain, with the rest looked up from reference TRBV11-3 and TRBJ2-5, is EAGVVQSPRYKIIEKKQPVAFWCNPISGHNTLYWYLQNLGQGPELLIRYENEEAVDDSQLPKDRFSAERLKGVDSTLKIQPAELGDSAVYLCASSLGGMEETQYFGPGTRLLVL.

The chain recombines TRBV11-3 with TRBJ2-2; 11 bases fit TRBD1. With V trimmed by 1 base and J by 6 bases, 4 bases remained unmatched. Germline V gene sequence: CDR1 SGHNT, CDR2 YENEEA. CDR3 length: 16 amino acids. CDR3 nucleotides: TGTGCCAGCAGCTTAGTGGGACAGGGGGGTGCCGGGGAGCTGTTTTTT. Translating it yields CASSLVGQGGAGELFF.

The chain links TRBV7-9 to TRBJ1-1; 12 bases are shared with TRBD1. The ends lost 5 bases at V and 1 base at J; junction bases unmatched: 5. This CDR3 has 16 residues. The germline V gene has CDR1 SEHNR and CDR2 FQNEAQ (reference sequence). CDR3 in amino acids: CASSPAGQGANTEAFF. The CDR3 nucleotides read TGTGCCAGCAGCCCCGCGGGACAGGGGGCGAACACTGAAGCTTTCTTT.

In DNA, the CDR3 is TGTGCCAGCAGCTCCGGGGACCTAGCGGGCCCGGAGCAGTACTTC. It specifies CASSSGDLAGPEQYF. The gene calls are TRBV7-2 and TRBJ2-7; TRBD2 aligns across 8 bases. This CDR3 comprises 15 residues. V lost 4 bases, J lost 7 bases, and 12 bases stayed unmatched. The V gene's germline CDR1 is SGHTA and CDR2 FQGNSA.

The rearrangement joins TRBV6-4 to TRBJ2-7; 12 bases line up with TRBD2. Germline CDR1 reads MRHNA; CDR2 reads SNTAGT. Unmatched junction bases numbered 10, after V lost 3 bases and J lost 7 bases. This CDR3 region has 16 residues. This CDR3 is CASSENLAGGRGEQYF. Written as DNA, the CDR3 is TGTGCCAGCAGTGAGAATCTAGCGGGAGGGCGTGGAGAGCAGTACTTC.

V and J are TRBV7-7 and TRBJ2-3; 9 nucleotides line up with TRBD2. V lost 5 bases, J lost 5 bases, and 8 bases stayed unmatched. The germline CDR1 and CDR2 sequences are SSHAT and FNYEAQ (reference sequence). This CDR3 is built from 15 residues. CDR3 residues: CASSQGAGGGDTQYF. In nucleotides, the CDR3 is TGTGCCAGCAGCCAGGGAGCGGGAGGAGGAGATACGCAGTATTTT.

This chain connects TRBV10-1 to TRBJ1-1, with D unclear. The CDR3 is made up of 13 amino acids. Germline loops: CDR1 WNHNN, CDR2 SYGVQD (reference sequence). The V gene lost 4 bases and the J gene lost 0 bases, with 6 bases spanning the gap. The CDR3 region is CASSGHMNTEAFF. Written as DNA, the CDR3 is TGCGCCAGCAGTGGGCACATGAACACTGAAGCTTTCTTT.

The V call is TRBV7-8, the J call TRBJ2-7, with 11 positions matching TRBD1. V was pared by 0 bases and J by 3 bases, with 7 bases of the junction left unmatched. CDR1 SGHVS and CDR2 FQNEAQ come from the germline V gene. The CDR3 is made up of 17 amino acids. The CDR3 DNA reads TGTGCCAGCAGCTTAGCCCTCCCGGGACAGGGGGACTACGAGCAGTACTTC. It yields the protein CASSLALPGQGDYEQYF.